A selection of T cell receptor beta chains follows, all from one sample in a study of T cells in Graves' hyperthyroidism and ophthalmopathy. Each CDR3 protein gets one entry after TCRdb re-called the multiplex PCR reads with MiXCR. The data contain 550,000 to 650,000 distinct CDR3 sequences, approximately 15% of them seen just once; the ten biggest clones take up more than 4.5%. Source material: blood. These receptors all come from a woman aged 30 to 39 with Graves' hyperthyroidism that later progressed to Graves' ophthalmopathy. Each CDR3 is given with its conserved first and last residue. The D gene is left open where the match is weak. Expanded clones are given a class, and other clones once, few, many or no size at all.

CDR3 protein: CAWSARTSLPYEQYF; CDR3 DNA: TGTGCCTGGAGCGCCCGGACTAGCCTACCTTACGAGCAGTACTTC; D gene: TRBD2; clone size: NA; V gene: TRBV30; J gene: TRBJ2-7
CDR3 protein: CASSVSGGSLNTDTQYF; CDR3 DNA: TGTGCCAGCAGCGTATCGGGCGGGAGCTTGAACACAGATACGCAGTATTTT; D gene: TRBD2; clone size: few; V gene: TRBV9; J gene: TRBJ2-3
CDR3 protein: CATSDTLSYEQYF; CDR3 DNA: TGTGCCACCAGTGATACCTTAAGCTACGAGCAGTACTTC; D gene: NA; clone size: many; V gene: TRBV24-1; J gene: TRBJ2-7
CDR3 protein: CASSLAPGLATSTDTQYF; CDR3 DNA: TGCGCCAGCAGCTTGGCCCCGGGACTAGCGACTAGCACAGATACGCAGTATTTT; D gene: TRBD2; clone size: NA; V gene: TRBV5-1; J gene: TRBJ2-3
CDR3 protein: CASSEDRGVEAFF; CDR3 DNA: TGTGCCAGCAGTGAAGACAGGGGCGTGGAAGCTTTCTTT; D gene: TRBD1; clone size: many; V gene: TRBV2; J gene: TRBJ1-1
CDR3 protein: CSAPNPHRTHYDAFF; CDR3 DNA: TGCAGTGCTCCCAACCCCCATCGGACACATTACGACGCTTTCTTT; D gene: NA; clone size: many; V gene: TRBV20-1; J gene: TRBJ1-1
CDR3 protein: CASSQAGVGGNTIYF; CDR3 DNA: TGTGCCAGCAGTCAAGCAGGGGTTGGTGGAAACACCATATATTTT; D gene: NA; clone size: many; V gene: TRBV27; J gene: TRBJ1-3
CDR3 protein: CAGQGPNQETQYF; CDR3 DNA: TGTGCCGGTCAGGGTCCTAATCAAGAGACCCAGTACTTC; D gene: NA; clone size: many; V gene: TRBV2; J gene: TRBJ2-5
CDR3 protein: CASSATPFSGRSGELFF; CDR3 DNA: TGTGCCAGCAGTGCAACGCCCTTTAGCGGGAGGTCCGGGGAGCTGTTTTTT; D gene: TRBD2; clone size: many; V gene: TRBV12-3/TRBV12-4; J gene: TRBJ2-2
CDR3 protein: CASSQDWGRNSPLHF; CDR3 DNA: TGCGCCAGCAGCCAAGATTGGGGGCGAAATTCACCCCTCCACTTT; D gene: NA; clone size: NA; V gene: TRBV4-1; J gene: TRBJ1-6
CDR3 protein: CAISEFGEGNQPQHF; CDR3 DNA: TGTGCCATCAGTGAGTTTGGGGAGGGCAATCAGCCCCAGCATTTT; D gene: NA; clone size: NA; V gene: TRBV10-3; J gene: TRBJ1-5
CDR3 protein: CASRDVQGVGDTQYF; CDR3 DNA: TGTGCCAGCCGAGACGTTCAAGGTGTGGGCGATACGCAGTATTTT; D gene: NA; clone size: NA; V gene: TRBV28; J gene: TRBJ2-3
CDR3 protein: CASSFRGDYGYTF; CDR3 DNA: TGTGCCAGCAGCTTCAGGGGAGACTATGGCTACACCTTC; D gene: NA; clone size: many; V gene: TRBV6-1; J gene: TRBJ1-2
CDR3 protein: CASSPGLAGVSVSDTRYF; CDR3 DNA: TGTGCCAGCAGCCCCGGACTAGCGGGAGTATCGGTTTCAGATACGCGGTATTTT; D gene: TRBD2; clone size: NA; V gene: TRBV5-4; J gene: TRBJ2-3
CDR3 protein: CASSYPEGGARGYTF; CDR3 DNA: TGTGCCAGCAGTTACCCCGAGGGAGGAGCGCGCGGCTACACCTTC; D gene: NA; clone size: few; V gene: TRBV6-5; J gene: TRBJ1-2
CDR3 protein: CASNLDSLNTEAFF; CDR3 DNA: TGTGCCAGCAACTTAGACAGCCTGAACACTGAAGCTTTCTTT; D gene: NA; clone size: few; V gene: TRBV5-6; J gene: TRBJ1-1
CDR3 protein: CASGEEARETQYF; CDR3 DNA: TGTGCCAGCGGCGAGGAAGCTCGGGAGACCCAGTACTTC; D gene: NA; clone size: NA; V gene: TRBV6-1; J gene: TRBJ2-5
CDR3 protein: CASSFGQVDYEQYF; CDR3 DNA: TGTGCCAGCAGCTTCGGACAGGTGGACTACGAGCAGTACTTC; D gene: TRBD1; clone size: NA; V gene: TRBV7-9; J gene: TRBJ2-7
CDR3 protein: CASISGPGGETQYF; CDR3 DNA: TGTGCCAGCATCTCGGGCCCGGGCGGGGAGACCCAGTACTTC; D gene: NA; clone size: few; V gene: TRBV7-2; J gene: TRBJ2-5
CDR3 protein: CASSPGTGSGYTF; CDR3 DNA: TGTGCCAGCAGCCCGGGGACAGGGAGCGGCTACACCTTC; D gene: TRBD1; clone size: many; V gene: TRBV7-2; J gene: TRBJ1-2
CDR3 protein: CASSSPPLGGAYNEQFF; CDR3 DNA: TGTGCCAGCAGTTCCCCCCCTTTGGGCGGGGCATACAATGAGCAGTTCTTC; D gene: NA; clone size: few; V gene: TRBV6-1; J gene: TRBJ2-1
CDR3 protein: CASSLEGGGADEQYF; CDR3 DNA: TGTGCCAGCAGCTTAGAGGGAGGAGGTGCGGACGAGCAGTACTTC; D gene: NA; clone size: NA; V gene: TRBV11-3; J gene: TRBJ2-7
CDR3 protein: CASIYNRFQYF; CDR3 DNA: TGTGCCAGCATATATAACAGATTCCAGTACTTC; D gene: NA; clone size: many; V gene: TRBV27; J gene: TRBJ2-5
CDR3 protein: CASHQGEYGYTF; CDR3 DNA: TGCGCCAGCCACCAGGGGGAATATGGCTACACCTTC; D gene: TRBD1; clone size: few; V gene: TRBV5-1; J gene: TRBJ1-2
CDR3 protein: CSRELTRLSSYNEQFF; CDR3 DNA: TGCAGTCGGGAACTGACTAGGTTGAGCTCCTACAATGAGCAGTTCTTC; D gene: NA; clone size: few; V gene: TRBV20-1; J gene: TRBJ2-1
CDR3 protein: CATKRLAGVGYEQYF; CDR3 DNA: TGTGCCACCAAACGACTAGCGGGAGTCGGATACGAGCAGTACTTC; D gene: TRBD2; clone size: many; V gene: TRBV6-2/TRBV6-3; J gene: TRBJ2-7
CDR3 protein: CASSPPQAITTEAFF; CDR3 DNA: TGTGCCAGCAGCCCCCCCCAGGCGATAACAACTGAAGCTTTCTTT; D gene: NA; clone size: many; V gene: TRBV6-1; J gene: TRBJ1-1
CDR3 protein: CSARVQPGTGLSGANVLTF; CDR3 DNA: TGCAGTGCTAGGGTCCAACCCGGGACAGGCCTCTCTGGGGCCAACGTCCTGACTTTC; D gene: TRBD1; clone size: many; V gene: TRBV20-1; J gene: TRBJ2-6
CDR3 protein: CASSPEQAYEQYF; CDR3 DNA: TGTGCCAGCAGTCCCGAACAGGCCTACGAGCAGTACTTC; D gene: NA; clone size: many; V gene: TRBV6-1; J gene: TRBJ2-7
CDR3 protein: CASSLTGGASTDTQYF; CDR3 DNA: TGTGCCAGCAGCTTAACGGGAGGGGCCTCCACAGATACGCAGTATTTT; D gene: TRBD2; clone size: many; V gene: TRBV11-2; J gene: TRBJ2-3
CDR3 protein: CSAEDRGASTDTQYF; CDR3 DNA: TGCAGTGCTGAAGACAGGGGCGCTAGCACAGATACGCAGTATTTT; D gene: TRBD1; clone size: few; V gene: TRBV20-1; J gene: TRBJ2-3
CDR3 protein: CSAPLAGATDTQYF; CDR3 DNA: TGCAGTGCCCCTCTAGCGGGAGCGACAGATACGCAGTATTTT; D gene: TRBD2; clone size: many; V gene: TRBV20-1; J gene: TRBJ2-3
CDR3 protein: CASSRDRGNEKLFF; CDR3 DNA: TGTGCCAGCAGCAGGGACAGGGGAAATGAAAAACTGTTTTTT; D gene: TRBD1; clone size: many; V gene: TRBV12-3/TRBV12-4; J gene: TRBJ1-4
CDR3 protein: CATSRDMVETQYF; CDR3 DNA: TGTGCCACCAGCAGAGATATGGTAGAGACCCAGTACTTC; D gene: NA; clone size: NA; V gene: TRBV15; J gene: TRBJ2-5
CDR3 protein: CASRRTGTSSGELFF; CDR3 DNA: TGTGCCAGCAGACGAACGGGGACTAGCTCCGGGGAGCTGTTTTTT; D gene: TRBD2; clone size: many; V gene: TRBV7-2; J gene: TRBJ2-2
CDR3 protein: CASSYSLQVDTEAFF; CDR3 DNA: TGTGCCAGCAGTTACTCTTTACAGGTCGACACTGAAGCTTTCTTT; D gene: NA; clone size: many; V gene: TRBV6-5; J gene: TRBJ1-1
CDR3 protein: CSAEHPAGGTEAFF; CDR3 DNA: TGCAGTGCTGAACACCCGGCAGGGGGAACTGAAGCTTTCTTT; D gene: TRBD1; clone size: many; V gene: TRBV20-1; J gene: TRBJ1-1
CDR3 protein: CASSSHEVANEKLFF; CDR3 DNA: TGTGCCAGCAGTAGTCACGAGGTGGCTAATGAAAAACTGTTTTTT; D gene: NA; clone size: many; V gene: TRBV27; J gene: TRBJ1-4
CDR3 protein: CATSDPDRGSPQHF; CDR3 DNA: TGTGCCACCAGTGACCCGGACAGGGGGTCGCCCCAGCATTTT; D gene: TRBD1; clone size: few; V gene: TRBV24-1; J gene: TRBJ1-5
CDR3 protein: CASSLSGGPQPQHF; CDR3 DNA: TGTGCCAGCAGTTTGAGTGGGGGGCCTCAGCCCCAGCATTTT; D gene: NA; clone size: many; V gene: TRBV12-3/TRBV12-4; J gene: TRBJ1-5
CDR3 protein: CSAPLGMREQYF; CDR3 DNA: TGCAGTGCCCCTCTAGGGATGAGGGAGCAGTACTTC; D gene: NA; clone size: NA; V gene: TRBV20-1; J gene: TRBJ2-7
CDR3 protein: CASTSEGVWNF; CDR3 DNA: TGTGCCAGCACCTCGGAGGGGGTATGGAATTTT; D gene: NA; clone size: NA; V gene: TRBV2; J gene: TRBJ1-5
CDR3 protein: CAGGSGNTIYF; CDR3 DNA: TGTGCGGGGGGGTCTGGAAACACCATATATTTT; D gene: NA; clone size: NA; V gene: TRBV6-1; J gene: TRBJ1-3
CDR3 protein: CASSRGTALYEQYF; CDR3 DNA: TGTGCCAGCAGCCGAGGGACAGCGCTCTACGAGCAGTACTTC; D gene: TRBD1; clone size: many; V gene: TRBV5-6; J gene: TRBJ2-7
CDR3 protein: CASSLENLGTGGTEAFF; CDR3 DNA: TGCGCCAGCAGCTTGGAAAATTTGGGGACAGGGGGCACTGAAGCTTTCTTT; D gene: TRBD1; clone size: many; V gene: TRBV5-1; J gene: TRBJ1-1
CDR3 protein: CASSVTSGTSGEQYF; CDR3 DNA: TGCGCCAGCAGCGTTACTAGCGGGACTTCGGGCGAGCAGTACTTC; D gene: TRBD2; clone size: few; V gene: TRBV4-3; J gene: TRBJ2-7
CDR3 protein: CASSYRASGSTTYEQYF; CDR3 DNA: TGTGCCAGCAGTTACCGGGCTAGCGGGAGTACAACCTACGAGCAGTACTTC; D gene: TRBD2; clone size: many; V gene: TRBV6-5; J gene: TRBJ2-7
CDR3 protein: CASSLEVYGYTF; CDR3 DNA: TGTGCCAGCAGTTTAGAAGTCTATGGCTACACCTTC; D gene: NA; clone size: many; V gene: TRBV12-3/TRBV12-4; J gene: TRBJ1-2